This TCR beta chain was observed in a study of Graves' ophthalmopathy and Graves' hyperthyroidism. Study results and limitations: As the model predicted ophthalmopathy progression, it achieved a sensitivity of 55% to 71% and a specificity of 72.22%. Distinction of ophthalmopathy from stable hyperthyroidism by a 13-signature model reached almost 90% sensitivity and 75% to 83% specificity. Appearing in blood as well were most expanded thyroid clonotypes above 0.001 frequency.

Germline V CDR1 and CDR2: SEHNR, FQNEAQ (reference sequence). Deletions cut 6 bases from V and 5 bases from J, with 13 bases between. CDR3 length: 13 amino acids. About this clonotype itself: Its specificity is unknown.

RNA transcripts served as template for amplifying TCR beta CDR3 sequences. RT-PCR with HTBI primers came first, then second-round multiplex PCR. TCRdb called the multiplex PCR reads again in MiXCR, with one record for every CDR3 protein. The sample holds 600,000 to 950,000 distinct CDR3 sequences, approximately 40% seen once. Sequences were obtained from peripheral blood. The sequence derives from an adult man with Graves' ophthalmopathy. The V gene is TRBV7-9, the J gene TRBJ2-5, with D possibly TRBD1 on 6 matching bases. The CDR3 DNA reads TGTGCCAGCAGTTCCAGGACAGTGGAGACCCAGTACTTC. As protein: CASSSRTVETQYF.